One sample yielded the 21 T cell receptor beta chains listed below, sequenced in a study of response to subunit inactivated influenza vaccine. A single record per CDR3 protein comes from TCRdb applying MiXCR to the RT-PCR reads. The table has under 200,000 distinct CDR3 sequences, about 11% seen once. The sample in question was non-naive T cells sorted from PBMCs, obtained 45 days after vaccination. Receptor source: a man aged 50-60 years who received an inactivated influenza vaccine.

The chain couples TRBV5-1 to TRBJ2-5, with D perhaps being TRBD1 or TRBD2 (5 bases each). CDR1 and CDR2 from the germline V gene are SGHRS and YFSETQ. V was trimmed by 0 bases and J by 7 bases, leaving 13 bases between them. This CDR3 has 14 residues. The CDR3 DNA reads as TGCGCCAGCAGCTTGGAGGGACCGCCAGGGACCCAGTACTTC. It translates to CASSLEGPPGTQYF.

In this sample, this clonotype turned up a few times. The chain carries TRBV15 and TRBJ1-4; weak D call: TRBD1 (5 bases). This CDR3 spans 15 amino acids. Germline V gives CDR1 LNHNV, CDR2 YYDKDF (reference sequence). V gave up 6 bases and J gave up 0 bases, with 11 bases separating them. The CDR3 loop is CATRTQGATNEKLFF. CDR3 bases: TGTGCCACCAGGACGCAGGGTGCAACTAATGAAAAACTGTTTTTT.

This clonotype was seen only a few times. This sequence joins TRBV6-2 or TRBV6-3 and TRBJ2-4; 7 bases match TRBD1. V lost 5 bases and J lost 4; bases outside the gene matches: 11. CDR1 and CDR2 from the germline V gene are MNHEY and SVGEGT. The CDR3 sequence is 16 residues long. The CDR3 reads CASSSIPGTVKNIQYF. CDR3 sequence (DNA): TGTGCCAGCAGTAGCATCCCCGGGACAGTAAAAAACATTCAGTACTTC.

Many counts were recorded for this clonotype. The chain combines TRBV2 with TRBJ1-2; D unresolved. With 6 bases removed from V and 6 bases from J, the gap between germline ends came to 14 bases. The CDR3 length is 13 residues. Germline assignment: CDR1 SNHLY and CDR2 FYNNEI. The CDR3 region has the DNA TGTGCCAGCAGGGTAACCGGGAGCGATGGCTACACCTTC. This translates into CASRVTGSDGYTF.

This clonotype has just one count. The junction does not match germline at one end; this may be a read error. The chain has TRBV15 and TRBJ1-2; D gene uncertain. Germline V gene lookup returns CDR1 LNHNV and CDR2 YYDKDF (reference sequence). This CDR3 region has 15 residues. The CDR3, as DNA: TGTGCCACCAGCAGATATCTCGGGAGGAACTATGGCTACATCTTC. Its translation is CATSRYLGRNYGYIF.

At least ten counts were recorded for this clonotype. J is TRBJ1-1 and V is TRBV28, with D perhaps TRBD1 (5 bases). The CDR3 extends over 15 amino acids. Trimming removed 6 bases from V and 0 bases from J, with 14 bases in between. Germline CDR1 reads MDHEN; CDR2 reads SYDVKM. The CDR3 spells CASRGVGLLNTEAFF. The DNA of the CDR3 is TGTGCCAGCAGGGGGGTTGGGCTGTTGAACACTGAAGCTTTCTTT.

This clonotype was picked up many times. The gene calls are TRBV7-6 and TRBJ1-2; TRBD1 agrees at 9 bases. V trimming: 5 bases; J trimming: 8 bases; junction bases outside the gene matches: 15. CDR1 and CDR2 from the germline V gene are SGHVS and FNYEAQ. CDR3 length: 16 residues. This CDR3 reads CASSPKRTGAPSGYTF. In DNA, the CDR3 is TGTGCCAGCAGCCCCAAGAGGACAGGGGCCCCTTCCGGCTACACCTTC.

The chain links TRBV5-1 to TRBJ2-5; the D gene is possibly TRBD2 (7 bases). Germline V gene lookup returns CDR1 SGHRS and CDR2 YFSETQ. With 5 bases removed from V and 4 bases from J, the gap between germline ends came to 18 bases. The CDR3 sequence is 15 residues long. CDR3 residues: CASSRGGSRGETQYF. The DNA for the CDR3 is TGCGCCAGCAGTAGGGGGGGGTCGAGAGGAGAGACCCAGTACTTC.

CDR3 protein: CASSQDRQFHNGYTF. CDR3 nucleotide sequence: TGCGCCAGCAGCCAAGACAGGCAGTTTCACAATGGCTACACCTTC. V is TRBV4-3 and J is TRBJ1-2; unclear D gene. Trimming removed 0 bases at V and 6 bases at J, with 14 bases between. This CDR3 is built from 15 residues. The germline V gene encodes CDR1 LGHNA and CDR2 YSLEER.

This clonotype occurred once. This chain links TRBV20-1 with TRBJ2-7; D remains ambiguous. Trimming left V 3 bases short and J 0 bases short, with 6 bases between. The CDR3 length is 12 residues. Germline V gives CDR1 DFQATT, CDR2 SNEGSKA (reference sequence). The CDR3 sequence is CSASQASYEQYF. The CDR3 DNA is TGCAGTGCTAGCCAGGCCTCCTACGAGCAGTACTTC.

A few counts support this clonotype. The chain links TRBV5-4 to TRBJ2-7, with 12 nucleotides matching TRBD2. Unmatched junction bases numbered 6, after V lost 3 bases and J lost 2 bases. The CDR3 sequence is 16 residues long. Germline CDR1 and CDR2: SGHNT and YYREEE (reference sequence). The CDR3 loop reads CASSSPGLAGTYEQYF. The DNA of the CDR3 is TGTGCCAGCAGCTCCCCGGGACTAGCGGGTACCTACGAGCAGTACTTC.

This clonotype was recorded at least ten times. V and J are TRBV20-1 and TRBJ2-7; TRBD2 aligns across 12 bases. The CDR3 totals 15 residues. Per the germline V gene, CDR1 is DFQATT and CDR2 is SNEGSKA (reference sequence). With 5 bases clipped from V and 5 bases from J, the junction kept 10 bases outside the gene matches. The CDR3 region is CSAQAGTSGPNEQYF. CDR3 sequence (DNA): TGCAGTGCTCAAGCAGGGACTAGCGGGCCCAACGAGCAGTACTTC.

This clonotype was detected only a few times. CDR3 in DNA: TGTGCCAGCAGCCAAGTCTTTCTAGGACAGAGGGATGGCTACACCTTC. This codes for CASSQVFLGQRDGYTF. J is TRBJ1-2 and V is TRBV3-1; D may be TRBD1 (6 bases). Germline V gene sequence: CDR1 LGHDT, CDR2 YNNKEL (reference sequence). V was pared by 1 base and J by 6 bases, with 18 bases between. This CDR3 region has 16 residues. Full variable domain (rest looked up from reference TRBV3-1 and TRBJ1-2): DTAVSQTPKYLVTQMGNDKSIKCEQNLGHDTMYWYKQDSKKFLKIMFSYNNKELIINETVPNRFSPKSPDKAHLNLHINSLELGDSAVYFCASSQVFLGQRDGYTFGSGTRLTVV.

This clonotype was observed at least ten times. The chain uses TRBV3-1 and TRBJ2-2; tentatively, D is TRBD2 (7 bases). CDR1 and CDR2 from the germline V gene are LGHDT and YNNKEL (reference sequence). V lost 1 base and J lost 5, with 14 bases in between. This CDR3 comprises 16 residues. The CDR3 here is CASSQGGGGRTGELFF. DNA of the CDR3: TGTGCCAGCAGCCAAGGAGGGGGGGGAAGAACCGGGGAGCTGTTTTTT.

This clonotype was detected only a few times. This chain links TRBV7-9 with TRBJ1-1, with 7 bases fitting TRBD1. The CDR3 is 15 residues long. Germline trimming cut 1 base from V and 1 base from J; bases unmatched to any gene: 3. Germline values: CDR1 SEHNR, CDR2 FQNEAQ (reference sequence). CDR3 DNA sequence: TGTGCCAGCAGCTTAGATGGGACAGCGAACACTGAAGCTTTCTTT. Translated, it gives CASSLDGTANTEAFF. The full variable domain, in which reference TRBV7-9 and TRBJ1-1 provide the parts outside the CDR3, is DTGVSQNPRHKITKRGQNVTFRCDPISEHNRLYWYRQTLGQGPEFLTYFQNEAQLEKSRLLSDRFSAERPKGSFSTLEIQRTEQGDSAMYLCASSLDGTANTEAFFGQGTRLTVV.

The genes are TRBV5-1 and TRBJ2-3, with D possibly being TRBD2 (7 bases). Germline CDR1 SGHRS, CDR2 YFSETQ. Trimming cost V 6 bases and J 2 bases, with 16 bases left between them. The CDR3 runs 15 residues. CDR3 in amino acids: CASNSGGRDTDTQYF. Written as DNA, the CDR3 is TGCGCCAGCAACTCGGGGGGCCGAGACACAGATACGCAGTATTTT.

This clonotype was observed a handful of times. The rearrangement uses TRBV20-1 and TRBJ2-7; 13 bases match TRBD2. The J segment lost 3 bases and the V segment lost 2 bases, leaving 22 bases of the junction unmatched. Germline-derived CDR1 and CDR2 are DFQATT and SNEGSKA (reference sequence). The CDR3 length is 21 residues. Written as DNA, the CDR3 is TGCAGTGCTAGAATTACGTTGGGCGGGACTAGCGGGATTGGGGCCCACTACGAGCAGTACTTC. Translation gives CSARITLGGTSGIGAHYEQYF.

This clonotype was found many times. The rearrangement links TRBV12-3 or TRBV12-4 to TRBJ2-3, with TRBD2 matching over 8 bases. V shed 5 bases and J 4 bases; nucleotides not matched to a gene: 5. CDR3 length: 14 residues. CDR3 nucleotide sequence: TGTGCCAGCAGTCTAGGGACTAGAGCAGATACGCAGTATTTT. It specifies CASSLGTRADTQYF.

This rearrangement joins TRBV20-1 to TRBJ1-5; D not certain. The CDR3 loop spans 12 amino acids. Trimming shortened V by 3 bases and J by 3 bases, and 6 bases separated the two germline ends. The germline V gene encodes CDR1 DFQATT and CDR2 SNEGSKA (reference sequence). The CDR3 protein is CSASTLNQPQHF. CDR3 DNA: TGCAGTGCTAGTACTCTCAATCAGCCCCAGCATTTT.

This clonotype was observed a few times. V gene TRBV5-1 combines with J gene TRBJ2-5, with D possibly being TRBD2 (6 bases). Deletions cut 0 bases from V and 5 bases from J, with 17 bases between. The CDR3 spans 16 residues. Germline V gives CDR1 SGHRS, CDR2 YFSETQ. CDR3 amino acids: CASSLGLVSNIETQYF. DNA for the CDR3: TGCGCCAGCAGCTTGGGACTAGTCTCCAATATCGAGACCCAGTACTTC.

This clonotype was counted a few times. J is TRBJ2-1 and V is TRBV2; D gene ambiguous. Trimming cost V 4 bases and J 5 bases, with 15 bases left between them. The CDR3 has 15 residues. Germline V gives CDR1 SNHLY, CDR2 FYNNEI. The CDR3: CASSVGPVANNEQFF. As DNA, the CDR3 is TGTGCCAGCAGTGTAGGCCCAGTCGCGAACAATGAGCAGTTCTTC.